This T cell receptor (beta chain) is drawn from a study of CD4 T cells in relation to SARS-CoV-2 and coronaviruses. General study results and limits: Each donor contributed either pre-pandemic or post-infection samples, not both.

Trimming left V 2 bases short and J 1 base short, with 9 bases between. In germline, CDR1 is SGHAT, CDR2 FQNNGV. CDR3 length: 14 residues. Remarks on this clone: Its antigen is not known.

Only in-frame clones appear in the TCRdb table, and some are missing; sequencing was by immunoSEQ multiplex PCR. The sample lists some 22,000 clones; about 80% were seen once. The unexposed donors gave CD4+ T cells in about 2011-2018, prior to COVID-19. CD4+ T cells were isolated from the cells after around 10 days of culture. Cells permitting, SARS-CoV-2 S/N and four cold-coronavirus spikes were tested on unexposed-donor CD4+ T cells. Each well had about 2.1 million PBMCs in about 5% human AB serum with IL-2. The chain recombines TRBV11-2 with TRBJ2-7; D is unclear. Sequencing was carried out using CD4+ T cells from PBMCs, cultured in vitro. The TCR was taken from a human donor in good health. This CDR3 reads CASSLSDGSYEQYF. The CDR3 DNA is TGTGCCAGCAGCTTATCGGATGGATCCTACGAGCAGTACTTC. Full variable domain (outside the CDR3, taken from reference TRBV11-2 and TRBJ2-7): EAGVAQSPRYKIIEKRQSVAFWCNPISGHATLYWYQQILGQGPKLLIQFQNNGVVDDSQLPKDRFSAERLKGVDSTLKIQPAKLEDSAVYLCASSLSDGSYEQYFGPGTRLTVT.